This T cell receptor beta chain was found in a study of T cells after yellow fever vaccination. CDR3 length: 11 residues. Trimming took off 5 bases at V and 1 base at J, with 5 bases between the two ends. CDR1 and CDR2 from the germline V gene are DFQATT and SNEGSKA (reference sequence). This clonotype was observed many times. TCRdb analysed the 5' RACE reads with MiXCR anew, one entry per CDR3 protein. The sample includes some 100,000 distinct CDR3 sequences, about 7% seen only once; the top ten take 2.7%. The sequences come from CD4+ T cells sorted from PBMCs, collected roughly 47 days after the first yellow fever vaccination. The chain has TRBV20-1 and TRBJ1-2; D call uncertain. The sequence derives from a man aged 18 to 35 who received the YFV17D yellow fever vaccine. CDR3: CSAPDNYGYTF. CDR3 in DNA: TGCAGTGCTCCAGATAACTATGGCTACACCTTC.